These 10 T cell receptor beta chains originate from one sample sequenced in a study of CD8+CD57+ T cells in acquired aplastic anemia. The template for TCR beta VDJ and CDR3 sequence profiling was genomic DNA. MiXCR, applied by TCRdb to the reads, yields one record per CDR3 protein. The sample includes roughly 200,000 distinct CDR3 sequences, roughly 57% of them seen just once. Material: sorted CD4+, CD8+, or CD8+CD57+ T cells (not recorded which) from PBMCs. These receptors were collected from a human donor in good health.

V and J are TRBV10-3 and TRBJ2-3; TRBD2 might be the D (6 bases). Germline values: CDR1 ENHRY, CDR2 SYGVKD. V was cut by 7 bases and J by 2 bases, with 10 bases left in between. CDR3 size: 13 residues. CDR3 loop: CAINELATDTQYF. The CDR3 region has the DNA TGTGCCATCAACGAACTAGCCACAGATACGCAGTATTTT.

Concerning this clonotype itself: This may be a read error, as it is one base from a much larger clone. The chain is built from TRBV20-1 and TRBJ2-1; no clear D gene. Trimming removed 8 bases at V and 6 bases at J, with 20 bases between. CDR1 is DFQATT and CDR2 is SNEGSKA in the germline V gene (reference sequence). The CDR3 loop spans 14 amino acids. The CDR3 DNA sequence: TGCAGTACTACTTTAGGTGGGGAAGGCAATGAGCAGTTCTTC. Translated: CSTTLGGEGNEQFF.

This clonotype has more than one count but fewer than ten. The J gene is TRBJ2-1, the V gene TRBV12-5, with D hard to call. V lost 1 base and J lost 0, with 7 bases in between. This CDR3 comprises 15 residues. Germline V gene sequence: CDR1 LGHNT, CDR2 FRNRAP. CDR3 coding DNA: TGTGCTAGTGGTTTGGAAGTAGGCTCCTACAATGAGCAGTTCTTC. It translates to CASGLEVGSYNEQFF.

The table lists this clonotype with a count of one. This chain connects TRBV5-1 to TRBJ2-7, with 9 bases identical to TRBD1. The germline V gene encodes CDR1 SGHRS and CDR2 YFSETQ. This CDR3 contains 16 residues. V dropped 4 bases and J dropped 2; count of bases not matched to a gene: 10. This CDR3 is CASSRNRGQSTYEQYF. The CDR3 nucleotides read TGCGCCAGCAGCCGAAACAGGGGGCAGTCTACCTACGAGCAGTACTTC.

This chain connects TRBV24-1 to TRBJ1-2; tentative D call: TRBD1 (5 bases). The CDR3 runs to 12 residues. V was cut by 1 base and J by 7 bases, with 6 bases left in between. The germline CDR1 and CDR2 sequences are KGHDR and SFDVKD. Written as DNA, the CDR3 is TGTGCCACCAGTGATTTCAGGGTTGGCTACACCTTC. Encoded protein: CATSDFRVGYTF.

The chain couples TRBV19 to TRBJ2-3; D remains unclear. Trimming took 7 bases from V and 1 from J, leaving 21 bases between them. Germline lookup yields CDR1 LNHDA and CDR2 SQIVND (reference sequence). The CDR3 runs 17 residues. This chain's CDR3 is CASTINPASSRTDTQYF. DNA of the CDR3: TGTGCCAGTACAATAAACCCGGCCTCGAGTCGCACAGATACGCAGTATTTT.

The V call is TRBV7-9, the J call TRBJ1-1; 10 bases match TRBD1. Germline V lookup: CDR1 SEHNR, CDR2 FQNEAQ (reference sequence). The CDR3 extends over 16 amino acids. The V gene end was trimmed by 7 bases and the J gene end by 4 bases; junction bases not matched to a gene: 12. CDR3 DNA: TGTGCCAGCATCAGCCGGGGACAGGGGAGGAGCACTGAAGCTTTCTTT. Its protein is CASISRGQGRSTEAFF.

The genes are TRBV2 and TRBJ2-5, with 11 bases matching TRBD2. Trimming cost V 6 bases and J 5 bases; bases outside gene matches: 5. Germline lookup yields CDR1 SNHLY and CDR2 FYNNEI. The CDR3 is 14 residues long. DNA of the CDR3: TGTGCCAGCAGGACCGGGACTAGCGGTGAGACCCAGTACTTC. Its protein product is CASRTGTSGETQYF.

This clonotype was found many times. This rearrangement joins TRBV16 to TRBJ2-7; 7 bases match TRBD1. CDR3 size: 15 residues. V was clipped by 3 bases and J by 0 bases; unmatched bases: 5. The germline gives CDR1 KGHSY, CDR2 FQNENV. The CDR3 region is CASSQGTVSSYEQYF. CDR3 sequence (DNA): TGTGCCAGCAGCCAGGGGACAGTAAGCTCCTACGAGCAGTACTTC.

This sequence joins TRBV19 and TRBJ2-5; no firm D call. The germline gives CDR1 LNHDA, CDR2 SQIVND (reference sequence). Trimming removed 10 bases at V and 4 bases at J, with 25 bases between. This CDR3 has 16 residues. This chain's CDR3 is CAIHSGLLATGETQYF. The DNA of the CDR3 is TGTGCCATCCATTCCGGGCTCCTCGCCACGGGAGAGACCCAGTACTTC.